There are many counts of the clone carrying this TCR beta chain. This sample's time point: sample taken at primary tumor resection. CDR3 length: 15 residues. The J segment lost 2 bases and the V segment lost 4 bases, leaving 4 bases of the junction unmatched. Germline CDR1 is MRHNA and CDR2 is SNTAGT. This record comes from a study of spatial heterogeneity in lung cancer. Study information: TCR and UMI combinations that were unique each appeared, on average, more than ten times in raw reads.

The presence of a unique molecular identifier marked each TCR cDNA molecule. TCRdb processed the 5' RACE reads anew with MiXCR; each CDR3 protein has one entry. In the table there are tens of thousands of distinct CDR3 sequences, more than 7% of which are singletons. Sequenced here: PBMCs, sampled at surgery. The receptor was isolated from a female donor with early-stage non-small cell lung cancer. The V call is TRBV6-4, the J call TRBJ2-3; 9 nucleotides line up with TRBD1. CDR3 DNA: TGTGCCAGCAGTGTGGACAGGGGCCCCACAGATACGCAGTATTTT. This codes for CASSVDRGPTDTQYF.